A selection of T cell receptor beta chains follows, all from one sample in a study of OX40 agonist ivuxolimab in advanced cancers. Here immunoSEQ multiplex PCR was the method, and the copy in TCRdb shows in-frame clones only, minus some. The table includes approximately 70,000 clones, roughly 83% detected once. Sequenced material: CD4+ or CD8+ T cells sorted from blood, taken in a trial of the OX40 agonist ivuxolimab. Every receptor here comes from an adult with an advanced solid tumor such as melanoma, head and neck, liver or kidney cancer. CDR3s include the opening cysteine and the closing phenylalanine or tryptophan. A D gene is named only where the DNA matches it firmly.

V,D,J,CDR3
TRBV11-2,.,TRBJ1-4,CASSPDNSRLFF
TRBV5-1,.,TRBJ1-5,CASSFEGVGNQPQHF
TRBV4-2,TRBD2,TRBJ2-1,CASSSLSGFSYNEQFF
TRBV27,.,TRBJ1-3,CASRAVRGNTIYF
TRBV21-1,.,TRBJ1-1,CASSTEAFF
TRBV5-5,.,TRBJ1-5,CASSYGQYNQPQHF
TRBV6-1,TRBD2,TRBJ2-7,CASSPGLYEGQYF
TRBV7-6,.,TRBJ2-5,CASSLGAGRQETQYF
TRBV5-6,TRBD1,TRBJ1-2,CASSFRDRPNYGYTF
TRBV6-1,TRBD1,TRBJ1-1,CAGSRDRRFEAFF
TRBV6-6,TRBD1,TRBJ2-6,CASSPGGHSGANVLTF
TRBV6-6,TRBD1,TRBJ2-7,CASSYVGQGSPYEQYF
TRBV7-2,TRBD1,TRBJ2-7,CASSIVYRGNEQYF
TRBV4-2,.,TRBJ2-1,CASSQDNSNNEQFF
TRBV29-1,.,TRBJ2-1,CSVRGTGSYNEQFF
TRBV6-1,TRBD2,TRBJ2-7,CASSEWGGDVYEQYF
TRBV5-1,TRBD1,TRBJ2-3,CASSLGGTADTQYF
TRBV6-1,TRBD2,TRBJ2-1,CASSEEFQGTSRNEQFF
TRBV11-1,.,TRBJ2-7,CASSLPSSYEQYF
TRBV28,TRBD2,TRBJ2-7,CASSFLASGAYEQYF
TRBV30,TRBD1,TRBJ1-1,CAWSFLTGVPEAFF
TRBV27,.,TRBJ2-5,CASSLTSWGGETQYF
TRBV30,.,TRBJ1-3,CAWTSGTGSGNTIYF
TRBV29-1,TRBD2,TRBJ2-1,CSVPRSGGTSYNEQFF
TRBV2,TRBD1,TRBJ1-3,CASSTRQGAAGNTIYF
TRBV11-2,.,TRBJ2-7,CASSYKIGTSRTVAYEQYF
TRBV7-2,TRBD1,TRBJ2-5,CASSLGGQGGKETQYF
TRBV5-5,.,TRBJ1-1,CASSLPTANTEAFF
TRBV7-9,.,TRBJ2-1,CASSLADMGFSYNEQFF
TRBV29-1,.,TRBJ1-1,CSVGGRQAGPEDTEAFF
TRBV6-5,.,TRBJ2-1,CASSYSGGPQFF
TRBV19,TRBD2,TRBJ2-5,CATSTSGGQGETQYF
TRBV5-1,TRBD2,TRBJ2-2,CASSLEAGEYGELFF
TRBV18,.,TRBJ1-1,CASSPRENRANTEAFF
TRBV9,.,TRBJ1-2,CASSVDPNYGYTF
TRBV2,.,TRBJ1-2,CASSEDLLPWGDGYTF
TRBV28,.,TRBJ2-3,CASSFTLPQGSRHVF
TRBV6-1,TRBD1,TRBJ2-1,CASSRPGTGSNEQFF
TRBV10-3,TRBD1,TRBJ1-1,CAIRNQGDTEAFF
TRBV6-6,.,TRBJ1-2,CASTYEGGRWGYTF
TRBV28,.,TRBJ2-3,CASSPRPQGSTDTQYF
TRBV4-1,.,TRBJ2-3,CASSQTDTQYF
TRBV19,.,TRBJ1-5,CASRRVGSNQPQHF
TRBV5-1,.,TRBJ1-5,CASSLGGDPNQPQHF
TRBV28,.,TRBJ1-4,CASTPAGRVLGEKLFF
TRBV7-9,.,TRBJ2-1,CASSSAQATSSYNEQFF
TRBV5-1,TRBD2,TRBJ2-2,CASSPLAGGPITGELFF
TRBV4-2,TRBD1,TRBJ1-5,CASSQDRTGRANSNQPQHF
TRBV20-1,.,TRBJ2-1,CSGAGNNEQFF
TRBV7-2,TRBD1,TRBJ1-1,CASSGPRTGGGTEAFF
TRBV6-6,.,TRBJ2-3,CASRSKGRGGADTQYF
TRBV7-2,.,TRBJ1-1,CASSSRGGGTEAFF
TRBV7-9,.,TRBJ2-5,CASSIRGKETQYF
TRBV9,.,TRBJ1-5,CARGDHSNQPQHF
TRBV28,.,TRBJ2-7,CASSLVGLYEQYF
TRBV9,TRBD1,TRBJ2-1,CASSFRQGAFTEQFF
TRBV25-1,.,TRBJ2-3,CASSERLGTDTQYF
TRBV6-5,TRBD1,TRBJ2-7,CASSPGQGVEQYF
TRBV27,.,TRBJ1-5,CASSSGPEQPQHF